This TCR beta chain was profiled in a study of T-cell memory formation after mild COVID-19 (dated by TCRdb to 2020 to 2022). In terms of the full investigation: TCR sequence clusters from the two donors were found to be largely donor specific. T-cell clones expanding and contracting after mild COVID-19 in a couple of donors were tracked by longitudinal TCRalpha and TCRbeta repertoire sequencing. The cohort was made up of two young adult volunteers, one female and one male, who were previously healthy. The study at large found these results: SARS-CoV-2 specificity was not confirmed for the second-wave clones peaking on day 37. Balanced CD4/CD8 phenotypes were observed for clones contracting from day 15 to 85, whereas a bias towards CD4+ was observed for a second wave of clones expanding from day 15 to 37. Contracting CD4+ clones were found mainly in CM and EM memory subsets, while CD8+ clones were enriched in EMRA. Some responding clones were found in pre-infection memory, which suggests that pre-existing cross-reactive memory T cells took part in the SARS-CoV-2 response. Only a couple of mild cases were covered in the study, and larger cohorts including severe cases with pre-infection samples were considered necessary.

Note on this clonotype: Its recognized antigen is unknown. There are no base qualities to consult, and no much larger clone falls within one base.

There are 15 amino acids in the CDR3, from cysteine to phenylalanine inclusive. The only DNA kept is the CDR3, 45 bases in frame from the first base. V drops 2 bases and J drops 5 bases, leaving 15 bases in between. Sequences ENHRY (CDR1) and SYGVKD (CDR2) are obtained from the germline V gene. Ficoll-Paque density gradient centrifugation was used to isolate PBMCs. Data came from an Illumina NovaSeq 6000. TCRalpha and TCRbeta cDNA libraries were built by 5'RACE with constant-segment primers, adding sample barcodes and unique molecular identifiers. RNA was extracted from every sample with Trizol reagent. Library amplification was performed in two PCR steps, and a second sample barcode and Illumina TruSeq adapters were introduced in the second step. The libraries were sequenced on an Illumina NovaSeq using 2 x 150 bp paired-end reads. The paper's data handling went like this. Demultiplexing of reads and collapsing into UMI-guided consensus sequences were performed with migec v1.2.7. Using mixcr v2.1.11, UMI consensuses were aligned to TRA and TRB V and J templates and then assembled into clonotypes. Clonotypes were classified as expanded or contracted when called significant by both edgeR and NoisET, with noise models trained on biological replicates. For edgeR calls, the thresholds were a false discovery rate-adjusted p below 0.01 and a log2 fold-change of 1. As an exploratory analysis of dynamics, PCA with hierarchical clustering was applied to max-normalized trajectories of the 1000 most abundant clonotypes. Each responding clone was given a CD4 or CD8 phenotype based on the CD4+ and CD8+ repertoires, which had been sequenced separately. TCRdb reran the public reads through fastp at Q25 and MiXCR, keeping productive beta chains. One record per CDR3 amino acid sequence lists the most common genes and DNA. V and J calls and clone size were set by TCRdb, not the authors. The sample table contains roughly 340,000 distinct CDR3 sequences; only one count was recorded for more than 20% of them. The ten largest make up approximately 22% of the sample.

The receptor was isolated from a man between 18 and 29 years old who had mild COVID-19 (a few samples of this study predate the infection). The sample titles of this study are shuffled in the database, so cell type and time point are left out; the donor was told from shared clones. The sample was PBMCs or a T cell subset sorted from them (not recorded which). The chain links TRBV10-3 with TRBJ1-2; TRBD1 might be the D gene, on 6 matching bases. The DNA is as follows: TGTGCCATCAGTGAGCCGTCGGGGGGCTCATATGGCTACACCTTC. Its protein product is CAISEPSGGSYGYTF.